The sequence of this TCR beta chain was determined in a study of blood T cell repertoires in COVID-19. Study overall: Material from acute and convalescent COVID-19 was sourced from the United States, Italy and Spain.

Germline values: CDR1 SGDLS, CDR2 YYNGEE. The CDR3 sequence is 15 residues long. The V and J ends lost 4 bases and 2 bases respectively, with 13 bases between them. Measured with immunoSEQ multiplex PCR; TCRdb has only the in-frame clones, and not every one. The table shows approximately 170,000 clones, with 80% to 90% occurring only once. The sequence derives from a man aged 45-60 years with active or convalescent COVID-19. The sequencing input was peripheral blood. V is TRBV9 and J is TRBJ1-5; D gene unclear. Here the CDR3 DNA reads TGTGCCAGCAGCCAGAGCGGGAATGGCAATCAGCCCCAGCATTTT. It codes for CASSQSGNGNQPQHF.